Listed here are 23 T cell receptor beta chains from one sample, sequenced in a study of T cell responses to AZD1222 COVID-19 vaccine. The protocol was immunoSEQ multiplex PCR, while the TCRdb copy is restricted to in-frame clones and leaves out a portion. The top ten clones hold more than 0.8% of a sample with approximately 220,000 clones, approximately 94% of them seen once. The sample consisted of peripheral blood, taken on day 0 of MenACWY control vaccination. The receptors were gathered from an adult in good health.

V usage is TRBV4-2 and J usage is TRBJ2-7; 8 bases line up with TRBD2. Per germline, CDR1 LGHNA and CDR2 YNFKEQ. The trim removed 1 base at V and 1 base at J, leaving 6 bases unmatched. The CDR3 covers 16 residues. As DNA, the CDR3 is TGTGCCAGCAGCCAAGCGGGCACTAGCGGTTCCTACGAGCAGTACTTC. Residues: CASSQAGTSGSYEQYF.

This chain links TRBV6-5 with TRBJ1-2; D unclear. The CDR3 covers 13 residues. Between the trimmed V and J ends, which lost 0 bases and 5 bases, there was a span of 7 bases. Germline CDR1 and CDR2: MNHEY and SVGAGI. Written as DNA, the CDR3 is TGTGCCAGCAGTTACTCGACGGCTTATGGCTACACCTTC. Protein sequence: CASSYSTAYGYTF.

V usage is TRBV3-1 (or the pseudogene TRBV3-2) and J usage is TRBJ1-1; D possibly corresponds to TRBD1 (5 bases). Trimming took 9 bases from V and 0 from J, leaving 11 bases between them. This CDR3 comprises 13 residues. CDR1 is LGHDT and CDR2 is YNNKEL in the germline V gene (reference sequence). In nucleotides, the CDR3 is TGTGCCAGTCAGGGCCCTATGAACACTGAAGCTTTCTTT. Encoded protein: CASQGPMNTEAFF.

This chain links TRBV25-1 with TRBJ1-2, with no clear D. V shed 7 bases and J shed 13 bases, with 16 bases lying between them. This CDR3 is built from 11 residues. Germline-derived CDR1 and CDR2 are MGHDK and SYGVNS. The CDR3 DNA is TGTGCCAGCATGAACGCTCGAACAATCACCTTC. Translation gives CASMNARTITF.

This chain connects TRBV18 to TRBJ1-2, with D perhaps TRBD1 (5 bases). Germline V gene lookup returns CDR1 KGHSH and CDR2 LQKENI. Trimming took off 1 base at V and 7 bases at J, with 13 bases between the two ends. This CDR3 comprises 14 residues. CDR3 sequence (DNA): TGTGCCAGCTCACCACGGGACGGGGCGCGTGGCTACACCTTC. This translates into CASSPRDGARGYTF.

This clone was seen just once. The chain couples TRBV2 to TRBJ1-1; tentative D call: TRBD1 (5 bases). The germline gives CDR1 SNHLY, CDR2 FYNNEI. The CDR3 length is 14 residues. The V end was cut by 4 bases, the J end by 1 base, with 10 bases between. The CDR3 spells CASSGQGRNTEAFF. In DNA form, the CDR3 reads TGTGCCAGCAGTGGTCAGGGTAGGAACACTGAAGCTTTCTTT.

This clone was counted a few times. The gene calls are TRBV6-4 and TRBJ1-6, with unresolved D. The germline V and J ends were trimmed by 3 bases and 9 bases, with 12 bases remaining between them. The CDR3 sequence is 14 residues long. Per the germline V gene, CDR1 is MRHNA and CDR2 is SNTAGT. The CDR3 sequence is CASSEVYGSSPLHF. The CDR3 DNA sequence: TGTGCCAGCAGTGAAGTATACGGGAGTTCACCCCTCCACTTT.

This chain connects TRBV7-8 to TRBJ1-5; D is unclear. This CDR3 is 13 amino acids long. The V end lost 3 bases, the J end lost 8 bases, and 11 bases lay between the germline ends. CDR1 and CDR2 (germline): SGHVS, FQNEAQ. Here the CDR3 DNA reads TGTGCCAGCAGCTTGTCGAGGAGAGAGCCCCAGCATTTT. Its protein product is CASSLSRREPQHF.

This chain uses TRBV7-8 with TRBJ2-7; TRBD2 is a possible D gene (6 bases). The CDR3 totals 15 residues. Germline CDR1 and CDR2: SGHVS and FQNEAQ. Trimming pared 7 bases from V and 1 base from J, leaving 17 bases between. This CDR3 is CASTPTSLASYEQYF. In DNA, the CDR3 is TGTGCCAGCACCCCGACTAGTTTGGCGTCCTACGAGCAGTACTTC.

CDR3 coding DNA: TGTGCCAGCAGCTCGGGCCCCGTCACTGGCTACACCTTC. This codes for CASSSGPVTGYTF. The V and J genes are TRBV7-2 and TRBJ1-2; no definite D call. The CDR3 covers 13 residues. Looked up from germline, CDR1 is SGHTA and CDR2 is FQGNSA. Trimming left V 4 bases short and J 7 bases short, with 13 bases between. The full variable domain, rest sourced from reference TRBV7-2 and TRBJ1-2, is GAGVSQSPSNKVTEKGKDVELRCDPISGHTALYWYRQSLGQGLEFLIYFQGNSAPDKSGLPSDRFSAERTGGSVSTLTIQRTQQEDSAVYLCASSSGPVTGYTFGSGTRLTVV.

The chain uses TRBV5-1 and TRBJ1-1, with 8 positions matching TRBD1. This CDR3 has 16 residues. V gave up 5 bases and J gave up 4 bases; unmatched junction bases: 13. The germline CDR1 and CDR2 sequences are SGHRS and YFSETQ. In DNA, the CDR3 is TGCGCCAGCAGTTCAATGGGGAACAGGGGGGTCACTGAAGCTTTCTTT. Amino acid sequence: CASSSMGNRGVTEAFF.

This chain uses TRBV5-1 with TRBJ1-5; maybe TRBD1 (5 bases). The germline CDR1 and CDR2 sequences are SGHRS and YFSETQ. The CDR3 extends over 15 amino acids. V lost 2 bases, J lost 0 bases, and 9 bases lay in between. CDR3: CASSLDSHSNQPQHF. In DNA form, the CDR3 reads TGCGCCAGCAGCTTAGACAGCCATAGCAATCAGCCCCAGCATTTT.

The chain links TRBV19 to TRBJ1-1; D not certain. V was clipped by 2 bases and J by 2 bases, with 9 bases between them. This CDR3 region has 14 residues. Germline CDR1 reads LNHDA; CDR2 reads SQIVND (reference sequence). The CDR3 nucleotides are TGTGCCAGTAGTATAAGTGACGTAAACACTGAAGCTTTCTTT. Translated, it gives CASSISDVNTEAFF.

The V and J genes are TRBV6-5 and TRBJ1-1, with D unclear. Germline CDR1 and CDR2: MNHEY and SVGAGI. The CDR3 extends over 14 amino acids. V dropped 0 bases and J dropped 3 bases, with 8 bases sitting between them. CDR3 DNA sequence: TGTGCCAGCAGTTACTCGCGGACGGACACTGAAGCTTTCTTT. This codes for CASSYSRTDTEAFF.

This clone was counted only a few times. The CDR3 DNA follows: TGTGCCAGCAGTTACGTACTGGCAGTCGACTATGGCTACACCTTC. Encoded protein: CASSYVLAVDYGYTF. The V gene is TRBV6-6, the J gene TRBJ1-2, with D uncertain. This CDR3 is built from 15 residues. Trimming left V 2 bases short and J 3 bases short, with 13 bases between. Germline lookup yields CDR1 MNHNY and CDR2 SVGAGI (reference sequence).

CDR3 coding DNA: TGCGCCAGCAGCTTGGGTCCAATTTCAGGTTCTGGAAACACCATATATTTT. Protein sequence: CASSLGPISGSGNTIYF. The chain has TRBV5-1 and TRBJ1-3; D not certain. CDR3 length equals 17 residues. V lost 0 bases and J 1 base, leaving 14 bases between the germline ends. CDR1 and CDR2 (germline): SGHRS, YFSETQ.

The CDR3 nucleotides are TGTGCCAGCGCAGGCACAGGGTTGGTGGCCTACACCTTC. Amino acid sequence: CASAGTGLVAYTF. V usage is TRBV27 and J usage is TRBJ1-2, with TRBD1 as a possible D gene (6 bases). V was pared by 8 bases and J by 10 bases, with 20 bases between. Germline V lookup: CDR1 MNHEY, CDR2 SMNVEV (reference sequence). There are 13 residues in the CDR3.

The rearrangement links TRBV5-6 to TRBJ1-2; TRBD1 aligns across 7 bases. The CDR3 spans 17 residues. Per germline, CDR1 SGHDT and CDR2 YYEEEE. Trimming cost V 3 bases and J 1 base; bases outside gene matches: 12. CDR3 sequence: CASSSYRDRSNNYGYTF. The CDR3 nucleotides are TGTGCCAGCAGCTCCTACCGGGACAGAAGTAATAACTATGGCTACACCTTC.

V is TRBV7-2 and J is TRBJ2-5; perhaps D is TRBD1 or TRBD2 (6 bases each). Germline V gene sequence: CDR1 SGHTA, CDR2 FQGNSA. CDR3 size: 13 residues. Deletions cut 3 bases from V and 5 bases from J, with 10 bases between. The CDR3 loop reads CASSFGGRETQYF. CDR3 coding DNA: TGTGCCAGCAGCTTCGGGGGCCGGGAGACCCAGTACTTC.

The chain employs TRBV27 and TRBJ1-3; D not certain. This CDR3 is built from 11 residues. Trimming pared 10 bases from V and 3 bases from J, leaving 7 bases between. Germline assignment: CDR1 MNHEY and CDR2 SMNVEV (reference sequence). CDR3: CATSGGNTIYF. The DNA for the CDR3 is TGTGCCACCTCAGGTGGAAACACCATATATTTT.

This chain joins TRBV7-9 and TRBJ1-2, with D possibly matching TRBD1 (6 bases). Germline assignment: CDR1 SEHNR and CDR2 FQNEAQ (reference sequence). The V end was cut by 1 base, the J end by 8 bases, with 14 bases between. This CDR3 spans 14 amino acids. DNA for the CDR3: TGTGCCAGCAGCTTAGAACAGGGAGGAGGCGGCTACACCTTC. Protein sequence: CASSLEQGGGGYTF.

The J gene is TRBJ2-7, the V gene TRBV7-9; TRBD2 matches 7 bases. The CDR3 length is 14 residues. V was clipped by 5 bases and J by 1 base; unmatched bases: 5. Germline lookup yields CDR1 SEHNR and CDR2 FQNEAQ (reference sequence). CDR3 nucleotide sequence: TGTGCCAGCAGCATGCCGGGACTATCCTACGAGCAGTACTTC. Encoded protein: CASSMPGLSYEQYF.

The V gene is TRBV18, the J gene TRBJ1-2; TRBD1 matches at 10 bases. The CDR3 contains 16 residues. With V trimmed by 3 bases and J by 8 bases, 12 bases remained unmatched. The germline V gene has CDR1 KGHSH and CDR2 LQKENI. In DNA form, the CDR3 reads TGTGCCAGCTCACCTGGCCCCCCCGGGACAGGGGACGGCTACACCTTC. Its translation: CASSPGPPGTGDGYTF.